This TCR beta chain was recorded in a study of blood T cell repertoires in COVID-19. Germline CDR1 reads SGHTA; CDR2 reads FQGNSA. V was clipped by 5 bases and J by 14 bases; unmatched bases: 9. The CDR3 length is 13 residues. TCRdb's table, derived via immunoSEQ multiplex PCR, lists solely in-frame clones and lacks some. The table has 70,000 to 95,000 clones, approximately 88% seen once; the top ten hold about 5.3%. The chain is built from TRBV7-2 and TRBJ2-3; 11 nucleotides match TRBD2. The material sequenced was peripheral blood. The source of this sequence is a middle-aged man with active COVID-19. CDR3 nucleotides: TGTGCCAGCAGCCAACCGGGACTAGCGGAAATGTATTTT. It encodes CASSQPGLAEMYF.